The present T cell receptor beta chain was sequenced within a study of blood T cell repertoires in COVID-19. In the study overall: Donors in the United States, Italy and Spain gave samples during acute or convalescent COVID-19.

CDR3 length: 13 residues. Germline lookup yields CDR1 SGHNT and CDR2 YYREEE (reference sequence). V was cut by 3 bases and J by 10 bases, with 15 bases left in between. Followed longitudinally, the Seattle patients had been enrolled during active infection. The method was immunoSEQ multiplex PCR; TCRdb's version includes in-frame clones alone and lacks a portion of them. The sample records over 200,000 clones, 75% to 95% being singletons. The rearrangement links TRBV5-4 to TRBJ2-3; weak D call: TRBD2 (5 bases). Specimen: peripheral blood. The origin of this receptor is a person aged 18 to 29 with COVID-19, enrolled during active disease. CDR3 region: CASSSAGAPAQYF. The DNA for the CDR3 is TGTGCCAGCAGCTCCGCGGGTGCGCCGGCGCAGTATTTT.